The clone carrying this T cell receptor beta chain was found a few times. Antigen specificity is unknown. Germline values: CDR1 LGHDT, CDR2 YNNKEL (reference sequence). The CDR3 is made up of 16 amino acids. V shed 2 bases and J shed 7 bases, with 15 bases lying between them. The data were taken from a study of T cell responses to AZD1222 COVID-19 vaccine. Points from the study as a whole: Females outnumbered males among donors, who were mostly white British; clonal diversity was possibly underestimated.

Profiling relied on immunoSEQ multiplex PCR, and the TCRdb table lists in-frame clones only, not all of them. The sample has about 140,000 clones; around 90% are singletons. The chain has TRBV3-1 (or the pseudogene TRBV3-2) and TRBJ1-6; D is possibly TRBD1 (6 bases). Sample: peripheral blood, taken on day 0 of AZD1222 vaccination. The source of this sequence is an adult in good health. CDR3: CASSQRARGKNSPLHF. CDR3 nucleotides: TGTGCCAGCAGCCAACGGGCCAGGGGAAAAAATTCACCCCTCCACTTT.